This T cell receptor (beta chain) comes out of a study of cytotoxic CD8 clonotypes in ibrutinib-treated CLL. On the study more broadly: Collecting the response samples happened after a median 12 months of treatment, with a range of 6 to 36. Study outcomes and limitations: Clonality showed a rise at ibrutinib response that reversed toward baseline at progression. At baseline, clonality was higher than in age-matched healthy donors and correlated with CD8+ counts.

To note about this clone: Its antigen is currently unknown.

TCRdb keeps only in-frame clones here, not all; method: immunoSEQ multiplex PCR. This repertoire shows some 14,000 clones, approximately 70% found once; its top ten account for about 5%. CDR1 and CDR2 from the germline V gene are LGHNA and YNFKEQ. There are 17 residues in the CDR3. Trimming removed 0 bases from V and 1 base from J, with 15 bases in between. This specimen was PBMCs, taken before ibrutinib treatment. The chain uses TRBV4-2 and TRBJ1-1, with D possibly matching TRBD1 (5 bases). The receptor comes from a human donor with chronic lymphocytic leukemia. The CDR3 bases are TGTGCCAGCAGCCAAGATTGGGAAAAGGGACCGAACACTGAAGCTTTCTTT. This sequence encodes CASSQDWEKGPNTEAFF.